The clone carrying this TCR beta chain was found once. What it recognizes is unknown. Method: immunoSEQ multiplex PCR; TCRdb's copy keeps in-frame clones and lacks some. In the table there are 2 million to 3 million clones, over 85% of which are singletons. These data belong to a study of shared clonotypes between healthy human individuals. Healthy adults negative for HIV, lacking recent acute infections or vaccinations, served as donors. Broader study findings: It was only blood that was sampled, and tissue repertoires likely differ. Around 5% of naive CD4 clonotypes were common to four donors. Among donors, clonotype sharing was expected to be affected by sequencing depth.

The junction had 4 bases not matched to a gene; V was cut back by 6 bases and J by 8 bases. Germline V gene lookup returns CDR1 SNHLY and CDR2 FYNNEI. The CDR3 extends over 12 amino acids. This receptor was taken from a man between 18 and 29 years old in good health. The V call is TRBV2, the J call TRBJ2-4, with 7 positions matching TRBD2. Sequencing was carried out using naive CD4+ T cells sorted from blood. As to subset: CD45RA+ positively selected. The CDR3 sequence is CASSLGRDIQYF. In nucleotides, the CDR3 is TGTGCCAGCAGCCTTGGGAGGGACATTCAGTACTTC. The variable domain in full, with the rest retrieved from reference TRBV2 and TRBJ2-4, is EPEVTQTPSHQVTQMGQEVILRCVPISNHLYFYWYRQILGQKVEFLVSFYNNEISEKSEIFDDQFSVERPDGSNFTLKIRSTKLEDSAMYFCASSLGRDIQYFGAGTRLSVL.